Reported below is one T cell receptor (beta chain). Its antigen is undetermined. These data belong to a study of blood T cells in healthy people across ages. The CDR3 covers 15 residues. The germline V gene has CDR1 SGDLS and CDR2 YYNGEE. The study, taken as a whole, reports: Researchers judged that diversity estimates from one million T cells fell short of true values.

Each sample had at least 6 million PBMCs isolated. A minimum of 6 micrograms of total RNA was extracted per sample. Primed by a sample-barcoded 5' primer and a J-beta primer mix, a second PCR proceeded for about 6 to 12 cycles. In TCRdb, the 5' RACE reads were re-called with MiXCR into one record per CDR3 protein. This table holds some 1.4 million distinct CDR3 sequences, around two fifths found once. The clonotype comes from a young woman in good health. The chain has TRBV9 and TRBJ2-7, with D perhaps matching TRBD2 (5 bases). Near its end, the DNA agrees better with TRBJ2-5, so the J call may be wrong. Sample: blood. CDR3 sequence reads: CASSANPGSEETQYF. The CDR3 DNA reads as TGTGCCAGCAGCGCAAATCCGGGGTCCGAAGAGACCCAGTACTTC.